This TCR beta chain was captured in a study of tumor-infiltrating lymphocytes in primary liver carcinoma. The V end was cut by 6 bases, the J end by 2 bases, with 17 bases between. This CDR3 contains 15 residues. Germline CDR1 is SGHVS and CDR2 is FQNEAQ. A word on this clonotype: Since the CDR3 does not end with the conserved phenylalanine or tryptophan, this likely comes from a read error.

Synthesis of TCR beta cDNA was carried out from 500 ng total RNA with a constant-region primer. Libraries for TCR beta were built through three nested multiplex PCR rounds, which together made up a slightly modified ARM-PCR procedure. Use of TRBV1-TRBV30 forward primers with a C-beta reverse primer characterized the first two PCR rounds, which lasted ten to eleven cycles each. In TCRdb, the multiplex PCR reads were re-called with MiXCR into one record per CDR3 protein. The table lists some 40,000 distinct CDR3 sequences, around 80% of them singletons. The roughly 18-34 mg bulk tissue piece was not sorted before simultaneous RNA and DNA extraction.

The source material was tumor-adjacent normal liver tissue. The TCR comes from a man aged 35 to 55 with primary liver carcinoma and hepatitis B virus infection. The chain carries TRBV7-8 and TRBJ2-7; D is possibly TRBD1 (6 bases). The CDR3 sequence is CASRKGDHQAYEQYL. The CDR3 DNA sequence: TGTGCCAGCAGGAAGGGGGACCACCAGGCCTACGAGCAGTACCTC.